The count of the clone carrying this T cell receptor beta chain is one. Antigen specificity is unknown. This entry comes from a study of T cells in narcolepsy. Overall study: Healthy controls were enrolled alongside patients with narcolepsy type 1 or type 2. Study-wide results and caveats: No autoreactive T cell clone sequences appeared in some memory CD4+ repertoires. Comparing one patient's CSF and blood CD4+ clonotypes highlighted HCRT- and TRIB2-specific autoreactive clonotypes. Reportedly, autoreactive clonotypes were serially detected in patients' blood but not controls'.

Sequencing used immunoSEQ multiplex PCR; TCRdb keeps in-frame clones, though not all of them. The sample yields about 30,000 clones, about 76% seen once. The CDR3 runs 18 residues. Germline loops: CDR1 SGHDN, CDR2 FVKESK. V shed 3 bases and J 2 bases; nucleotides not matched to a gene: 14. The sequencing sample was made of CD45RA- memory CD4+ T cells from PBMCs. The clonotype comes from a human donor with narcolepsy. This chain links TRBV14 with TRBJ2-3, with 7 bases aligning to TRBD2. CDR3 DNA sequence: TGTGCCAGCAGCCAGATACCTTTCGGGGCGGGAGACACAGATACGCAGTATTTT. Its protein product is CASSQIPFGAGDTDTQYF.